This paragraph covers one T cell receptor (beta chain) sequence. V lost 1 base to trimming and J lost 7 bases, with 8 bases between them. CDR1 and CDR2 (germline): SGHAT, FQNNGV. The CDR3 is 13 residues long. This specimen comes from a study of radiotherapy plus CTLA-4 blockade in lung cancer. Generated by immunoSEQ multiplex PCR, the TCRdb table keeps only in-frame clones and is missing some. The data contain tens of thousands of clones, nearly 80% of them seen just once; the ten biggest clones take up more than 20%. The sample here was peripheral blood, taken from a patient treated with radiotherapy plus ipilimumab. V and J are TRBV11-2 and TRBJ1-5; no definite D call. This TCR was recovered from a human donor with non-small cell lung cancer that progressed on radiotherapy plus ipilimumab. In DNA form, the CDR3 reads TGTGCCAGCAGCTTAGCCCTCTTACAGCCCCAGCATTTT. Translating gives CASSLALLQPQHF.